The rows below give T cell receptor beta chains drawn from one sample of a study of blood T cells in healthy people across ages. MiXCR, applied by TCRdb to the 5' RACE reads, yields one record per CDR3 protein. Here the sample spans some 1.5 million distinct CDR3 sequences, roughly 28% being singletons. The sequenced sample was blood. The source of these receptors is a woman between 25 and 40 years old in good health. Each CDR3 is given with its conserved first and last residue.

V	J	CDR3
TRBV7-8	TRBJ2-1	CASSSYRQGANNEQFF
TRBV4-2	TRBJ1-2	CASSHASRAGYTF
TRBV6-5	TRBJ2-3	CASSYDRLGDTQYF
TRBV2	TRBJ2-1	CASSDHLQFF
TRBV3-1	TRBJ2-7	CASSQAFDSGDEQYF
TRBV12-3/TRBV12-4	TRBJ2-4	CASSGLGEQHF
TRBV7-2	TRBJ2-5	CASSFEWRGGQETQYF
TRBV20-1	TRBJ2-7	CSARDGREYEQYF
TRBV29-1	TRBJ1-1	CSVERELGAFF
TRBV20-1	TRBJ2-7	CSAIYREAYEQYF
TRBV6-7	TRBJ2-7	CASTPMKGLCPNEQYF
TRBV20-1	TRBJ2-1	CSARAIAGPYNEQFF
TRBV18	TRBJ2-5	CASSPEGTSVETQYF
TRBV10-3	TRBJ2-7	CATQTGAVYEQYF
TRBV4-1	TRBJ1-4	CASSQPLDREKLFF
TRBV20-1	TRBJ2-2	CSARGIGVGRENTGELFF
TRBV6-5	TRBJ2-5	CASSQGLAGRSDEQYF
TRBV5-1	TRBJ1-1	CASSPTGGAVTEAFF
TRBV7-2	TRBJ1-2	CASSSTDGSYGYTF
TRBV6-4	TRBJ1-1	CASSGSEDPEAFF
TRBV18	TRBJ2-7	CASSPPSGFYEQYF
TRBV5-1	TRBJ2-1	CASRQILAGAGNEQFF
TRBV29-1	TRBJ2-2	CSVGTENTGELFF
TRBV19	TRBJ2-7	CASRDTGLREQYF
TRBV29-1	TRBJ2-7	CSVEEMFIDTRYEQYF
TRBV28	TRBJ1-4	CASSLPGSTNEKLFF